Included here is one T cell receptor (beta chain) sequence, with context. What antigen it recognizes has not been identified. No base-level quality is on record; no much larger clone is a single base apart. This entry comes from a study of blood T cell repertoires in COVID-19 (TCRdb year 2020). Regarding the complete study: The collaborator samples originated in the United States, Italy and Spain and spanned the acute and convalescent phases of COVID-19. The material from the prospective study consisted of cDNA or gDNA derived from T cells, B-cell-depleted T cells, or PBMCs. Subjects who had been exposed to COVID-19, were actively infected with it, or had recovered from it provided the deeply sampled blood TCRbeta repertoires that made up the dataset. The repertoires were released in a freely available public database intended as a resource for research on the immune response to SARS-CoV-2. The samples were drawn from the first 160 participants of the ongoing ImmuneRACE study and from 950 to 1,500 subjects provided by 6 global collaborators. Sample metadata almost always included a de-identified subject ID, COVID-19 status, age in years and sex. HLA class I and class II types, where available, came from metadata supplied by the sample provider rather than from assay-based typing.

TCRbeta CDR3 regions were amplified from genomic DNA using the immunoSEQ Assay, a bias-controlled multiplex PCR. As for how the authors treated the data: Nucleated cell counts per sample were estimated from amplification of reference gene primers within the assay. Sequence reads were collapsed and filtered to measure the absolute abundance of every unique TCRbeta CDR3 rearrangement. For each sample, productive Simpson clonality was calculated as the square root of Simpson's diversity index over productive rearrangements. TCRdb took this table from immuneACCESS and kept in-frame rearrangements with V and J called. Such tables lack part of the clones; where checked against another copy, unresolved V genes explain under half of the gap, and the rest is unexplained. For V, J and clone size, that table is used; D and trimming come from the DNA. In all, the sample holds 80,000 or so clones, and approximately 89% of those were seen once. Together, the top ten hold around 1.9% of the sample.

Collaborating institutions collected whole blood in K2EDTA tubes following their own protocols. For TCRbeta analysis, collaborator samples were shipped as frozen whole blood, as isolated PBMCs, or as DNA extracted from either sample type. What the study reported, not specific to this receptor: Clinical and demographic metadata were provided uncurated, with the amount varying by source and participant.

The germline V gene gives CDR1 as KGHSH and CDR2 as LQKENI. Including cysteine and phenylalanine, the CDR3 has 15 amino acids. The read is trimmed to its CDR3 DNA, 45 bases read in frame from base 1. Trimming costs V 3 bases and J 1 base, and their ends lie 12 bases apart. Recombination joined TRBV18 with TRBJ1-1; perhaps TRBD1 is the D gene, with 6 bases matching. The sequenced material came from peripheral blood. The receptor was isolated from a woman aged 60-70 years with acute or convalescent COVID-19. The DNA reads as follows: TGTGCCAGCTCACCCCCCGGACAGTCGAACACTGAAGCTTTCTTT. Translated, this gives CASSPPGQSNTEAFF.